The rows below give T cell receptor beta chains drawn from one sample of a study of T cell responses to AZD1222 COVID-19 vaccine. Profiling relied on immunoSEQ multiplex PCR, and the TCRdb table lists in-frame clones only, not all of them. The sample lists roughly 180,000 clones, 88% seen once, with approximately 0.5% in the top ten. The specimen was peripheral blood, collected on day 0 of AZD1222 vaccination. Every receptor here comes from an adult in good health. Both conserved end residues are part of each CDR3. The D gene is left open where the match is weak. The listing skips clone size in some rows; elsewhere it reads once, few, many or a size class.

v_call,j_call,clone_size,d_call,cdr3_aa,cdr3_nt
TRBV28,TRBJ1-1,.,TRBD1,CASSLLTGGQLNTEAFF,TGTGCCAGCAGTTTACTTACAGGGGGCCAGCTCAACACTGAAGCTTTCTTT
TRBV29-1,TRBJ2-7,.,TRBD1,CSAQAGTATYEQYF,TGCAGCGCCCAAGCCGGGACAGCAACCTACGAGCAGTACTTC
TRBV6-5,TRBJ1-1,once,.,CASSYEKQDEAFF,TGTGCCAGCAGTTACGAGAAACAGGATGAAGCTTTCTTT
TRBV9,TRBJ2-5,.,.,CASSSQGETQYF,TGTGCCAGCAGTTCACAGGGCGAGACCCAGTACTTC
TRBV5-1,TRBJ2-1,.,TRBD1,CASSRDSVINEQFF,TGCGCCAGCAGCCGGGACAGCGTCATCAATGAGCAGTTCTTC
TRBV5-1,TRBJ2-7,.,.,CASSPGVSYEQYF,TGCGCCAGCAGTCCAGGGGTATCCTACGAGCAGTACTTC
TRBV30,TRBJ1-2,.,TRBD1,CAWNPDRGLGYGYTF,TGTGCCTGGAATCCCGACAGGGGATTGGGATATGGCTACACCTTC
TRBV19,TRBJ2-1,.,TRBD1,CASTPDRVTYNEQFF,TGTGCCAGTACCCCGGACAGGGTAACCTACAATGAGCAGTTCTTC
TRBV5-1,TRBJ2-3,.,TRBD1,CASSSLSGTGGADTQYF,TGCGCCAGCAGCTCCCTATCCGGGACAGGGGGAGCAGATACGCAGTATTTT
TRBV27,TRBJ1-1,.,.,CASKGIAEAFF,TGTGCCAGCAAGGGTATCGCTGAAGCTTTCTTT
TRBV7-2,TRBJ2-2,.,.,CASSNGMGTGELFF,TGTGCCAGCAGCAATGGGATGGGGACCGGGGAGCTGTTTTTT
TRBV4-1,TRBJ1-2,.,.,CASSDRRKNYGYTF,TGCGCCAGCAGCGACAGGAGGAAAAACTATGGCTACACCTTC
TRBV27,TRBJ2-6,.,TRBD2,CASTVAGRFAGANVLTF,TGTGCCAGCACCGTAGCGGGACGATTTGCTGGGGCCAACGTCCTGACTTTC
TRBV29-1,TRBJ2-6,.,.,CSVDAGANVLTF,TGCAGCGTTGATGCAGGGGCCAACGTCCTGACTTTC
TRBV9,TRBJ2-2,once,TRBD2,CASSPGLSGGHGTGELFF,TGTGCCAGCAGCCCCGGACTAAGCGGGGGGCACGGAACCGGGGAGCTGTTTTTT
TRBV5-6,TRBJ1-5,.,.,CASSLTSRASEFQPQHF,TGTGCCAGCAGCCTGACGAGCAGGGCCTCCGAATTTCAGCCCCAGCATTTT
TRBV19,TRBJ2-5,.,.,CASSSRQGETQYF,TGTGCCAGTAGTTCCCGCCAGGGAGAGACCCAGTACTTC
TRBV20-1,TRBJ2-5,.,.,CSAGISETQYF,TGCAGTGCTGGGATTTCAGAGACCCAGTACTTC
TRBV27,TRBJ1-3,.,TRBD1,CASSLFAARTGSGNTIYF,TGTGCCAGCAGTTTATTCGCCGCTAGGACAGGTTCTGGAAACACCATATATTTT
TRBV18,TRBJ2-2,.,TRBD1,CASSPPQGAKELFF,TGTGCCAGCTCACCCCCACAGGGGGCAAAGGAGCTGTTTTTT
TRBV28,TRBJ1-2,once,TRBD1,CASSLSGTGHGYTF,TGTGCCAGCAGTTTATCTGGGACAGGGCATGGCTACACCTTC
TRBV6-6,TRBJ1-5,.,.,CASSLPGTNQPQHF,TGTGCCAGCAGTTTGCCGGGAACGAATCAGCCCCAGCATTTT
TRBV30,TRBJ1-1,.,.,CAWSSVGTEAFF,TGTGCCTGGAGTAGCGTGGGCACTGAAGCTTTCTTT